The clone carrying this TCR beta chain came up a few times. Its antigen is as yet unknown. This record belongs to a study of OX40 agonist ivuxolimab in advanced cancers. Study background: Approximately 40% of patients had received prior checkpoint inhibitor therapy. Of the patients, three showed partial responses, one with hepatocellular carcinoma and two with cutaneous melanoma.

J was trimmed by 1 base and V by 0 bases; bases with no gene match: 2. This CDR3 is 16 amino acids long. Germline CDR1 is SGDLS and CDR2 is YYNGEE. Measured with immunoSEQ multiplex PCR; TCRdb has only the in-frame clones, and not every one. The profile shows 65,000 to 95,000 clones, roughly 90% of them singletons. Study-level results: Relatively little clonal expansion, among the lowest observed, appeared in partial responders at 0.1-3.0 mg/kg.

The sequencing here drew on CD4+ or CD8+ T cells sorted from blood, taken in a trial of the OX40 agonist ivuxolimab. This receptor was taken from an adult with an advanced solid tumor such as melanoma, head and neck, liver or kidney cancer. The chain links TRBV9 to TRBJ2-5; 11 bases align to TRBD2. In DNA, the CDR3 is TGTGCCAGCAGCGTAGATACTAGCGGGGGCCAAGAGACCCAGTACTTC. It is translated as CASSVDTSGGQETQYF. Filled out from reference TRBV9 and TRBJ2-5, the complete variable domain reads DSGVTQTPKHLITATGQRVTLRCSPRSGDLSVYWYQQSLDQGLQFLIQYYNGEERAKGNILERFSAQQFPDLHSELNLSSLELGDSALYFCASSVDTSGGQETQYFGPGTRLLVL.